This T cell receptor (beta chain) was sequenced for a study of blood T cell repertoires in COVID-19. Germline CDR1 MNHEY, CDR2 SVGAGI. V lost 7 bases and J lost 5; bases outside the gene matches: 10. CDR3 size: 15 residues. Clones were sequenced by immunoSEQ multiplex PCR, and TCRdb holds only the in-frame ones, with some missing. The repertoire holds approximately 65,000 clones, about 88% seen once, with less than 5.5% in the top ten. Material: peripheral blood. The chain joins TRBV6-5 to TRBJ2-5, with TRBD2 identical over 10 bases. The receptor was isolated from a woman between 45 and 65 years old with active COVID-19. The CDR3 here is CASTDRAGGVETQYF. In nucleotides, the CDR3 is TGTGCCAGCACCGACCGAGCGGGAGGGGTGGAGACCCAGTACTTC.